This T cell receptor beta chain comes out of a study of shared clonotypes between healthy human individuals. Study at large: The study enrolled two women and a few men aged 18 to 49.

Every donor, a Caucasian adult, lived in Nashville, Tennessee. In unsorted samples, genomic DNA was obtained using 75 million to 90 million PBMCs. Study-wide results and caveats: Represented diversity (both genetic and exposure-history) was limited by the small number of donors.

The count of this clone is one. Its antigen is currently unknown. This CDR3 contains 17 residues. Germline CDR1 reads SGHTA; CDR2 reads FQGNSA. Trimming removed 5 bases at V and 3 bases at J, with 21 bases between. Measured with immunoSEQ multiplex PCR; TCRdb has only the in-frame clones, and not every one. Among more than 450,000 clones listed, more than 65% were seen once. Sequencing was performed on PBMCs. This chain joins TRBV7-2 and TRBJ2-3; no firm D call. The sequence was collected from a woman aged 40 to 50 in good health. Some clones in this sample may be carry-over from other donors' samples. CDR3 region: CASSARSRLELTDTQYF. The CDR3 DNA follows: TGTGCCAGCAGCGCCCGGAGCCGGCTAGAATTGACAGATACGCAGTATTTT.